This section outlines one T cell receptor beta chain sequence together with its context. Antigen specificity is unknown. This specimen belongs to a study of T cell responses to AZD1222 COVID-19 vaccine. Study-wide points: Baseline seropositives among AZD1222 recipients totaled only five to seven.

The assay was immunoSEQ multiplex PCR, and TCRdb's table has in-frame clones only and misses some. The sample gives tens of thousands of clones, under 95% of which show up once; 5% to 5.5% is in the top ten. Looked up from germline, CDR1 is ENHRY and CDR2 is SYGVKD. This CDR3 comprises 14 residues. Trimming removed 6 bases from V and 4 bases from J, with 13 bases in between. The source is an adult in good health. J is TRBJ2-1 and V is TRBV10-3; the D is unclear. Source: peripheral blood, taken on day 0 of AZD1222 vaccination. The CDR3 loop reads CAISDPNRYNEQFF. The CDR3 DNA is TGTGCCATCAGCGACCCCAACAGATACAATGAGCAGTTCTTC.